Detailed here is one T cell receptor beta chain. Its antigen remains unknown. Graves' hyperthyroidism is called stable when ophthalmopathy does not progress within 18 months. V was cut by 9 bases and J by 7 bases, with 19 bases left in between. This CDR3 has 13 amino acids. Germline V gene sequence: CDR1 LNHDA, CDR2 SQIVND (reference sequence). The sample is drawn from a study of T cells in Graves' hyperthyroidism and ophthalmopathy. Study-wide points: By a 13 V-J model, ophthalmopathy was set apart from stable hyperthyroidism.

Amplification of TCR beta CDR3 regions used RNA as the template. First-round RT-PCR targeting the TCR CDR3 was performed with the HTBI primer set. TCRdb reanalysed the multiplex PCR reads using MiXCR and keeps one entry per CDR3 protein. Found here are some 800,000 distinct CDR3 sequences, more than 30% of them singletons; the top ten hold 8.9%. This rearrangement joins TRBV19 to TRBJ2-7; tentative D call: TRBD2 (6 bases). Sequencing was performed on blood. The TCR was taken from a man aged 18-30 years with Graves' hyperthyroidism. The CDR3 loop reads CASRRDASREQYF. The CDR3 DNA reads TGTGCCAGCCGGAGGGACGCAAGTCGGGAGCAGTACTTC.